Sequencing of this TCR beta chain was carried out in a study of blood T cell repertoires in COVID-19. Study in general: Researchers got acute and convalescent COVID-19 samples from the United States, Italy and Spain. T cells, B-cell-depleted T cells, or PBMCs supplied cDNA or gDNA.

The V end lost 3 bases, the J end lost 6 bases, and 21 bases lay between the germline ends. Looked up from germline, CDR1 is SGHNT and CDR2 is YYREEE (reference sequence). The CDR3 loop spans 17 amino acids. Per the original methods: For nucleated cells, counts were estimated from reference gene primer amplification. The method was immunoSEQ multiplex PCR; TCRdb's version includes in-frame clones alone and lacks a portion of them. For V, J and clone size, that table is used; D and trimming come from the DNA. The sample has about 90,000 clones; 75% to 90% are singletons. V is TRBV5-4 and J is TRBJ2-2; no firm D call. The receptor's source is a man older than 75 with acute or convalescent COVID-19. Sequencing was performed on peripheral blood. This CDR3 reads CASSSPGLSSAAGELFF. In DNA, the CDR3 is TGTGCCAGCAGCTCCCCGGGTCTTAGTTCGGCGGCCGGGGAGCTGTTTTTT.